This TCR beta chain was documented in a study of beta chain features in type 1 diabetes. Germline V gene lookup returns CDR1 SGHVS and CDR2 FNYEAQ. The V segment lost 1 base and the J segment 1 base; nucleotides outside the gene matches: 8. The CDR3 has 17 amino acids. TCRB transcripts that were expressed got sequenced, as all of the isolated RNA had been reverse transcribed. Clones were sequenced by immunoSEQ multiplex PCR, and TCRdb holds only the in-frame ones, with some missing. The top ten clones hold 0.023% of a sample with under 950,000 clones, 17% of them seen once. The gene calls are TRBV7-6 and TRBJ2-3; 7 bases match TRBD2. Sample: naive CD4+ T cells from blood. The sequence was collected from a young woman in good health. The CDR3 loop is CASSLDSGGRGTDTQYF. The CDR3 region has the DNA TGTGCCAGCAGCTTAGATAGCGGCGGGAGAGGCACAGATACGCAGTATTTT.